This is a list of T cell receptor beta chains from one sample in a study of blood T cell repertoires in COVID-19. Data came from immunoSEQ multiplex PCR; TCRdb stores just in-frame clones and leaves some out. The repertoire includes about 76,000 clones, roughly 85% of them detected once, and around a tenth sits in the top ten. Sequenced material: peripheral blood. These receptors all stem from a man aged 45-65 years with COVID-19, enrolled during active disease. Each CDR3 is given with its conserved first and last residue. Fields, in order: D gene, clone size, V gene, J gene, CDR3 protein, CDR3 DNA. The D gene is left open where the match is weak. Rows may omit the clone size; those that give it use once, few, many or a size class.

NA	NA	TRBV7-8	TRBJ1-2	CASRSRDSPLATF	TGTGCCAGCAGGTCCCGGGACTCCCCTCTGGCCACCTTC
NA	NA	TRBV5-1	TRBJ1-4	CASSQEETNEKLFF	TGCGCCAGCAGCCAGGAAGAAACTAATGAAAAACTGTTTTTT
TRBD1	NA	TRBV28	TRBJ1-1	CASSLPFRGHTEAFF	TGTGCCAGCAGTTTACCTTTCAGGGGGCATACTGAAGCTTTCTTT
NA	NA	TRBV5-3	TRBJ2-7	CARSPEWGDEQYF	TGTGCCAGAAGCCCAGAGTGGGGAGACGAGCAGTACTTC
NA	NA	TRBV19	TRBJ1-1	CASSKQGRNTEAFF	TGTGCCAGTAGTAAACAGGGTAGGAACACTGAAGCTTTCTTT
NA	few	TRBV5-1	TRBJ1-3	CASSPGGGNGNTIYF	TGCGCCAGCAGTCCAGGTGGAGGGAATGGAAACACCATATATTTT
TRBD1	NA	TRBV19	TRBJ1-1	CASRGTGGVTEAFF	TGTGCCAGTAGGGGGACAGGGGGCGTCACTGAAGCTTTCTTT
TRBD1	few	TRBV19	TRBJ1-2	CASSEGAGGGYTF	TGTGCCAGTAGTGAGGGGGCAGGCGGTGGCTACACCTTC
TRBD1	NA	TRBV6-2/TRBV6-3	TRBJ1-1	CASSYPRDRGKAFF	TGTGCCAGCAGTTACCCCCGGGACAGGGGGAAAGCTTTCTTT
NA	NA	TRBV11-2	TRBJ2-1	CASSPYWNEQFF	TGTGCCAGCAGCCCCTATTGGAATGAGCAGTTCTTC
TRBD2	NA	TRBV7-3	TRBJ2-1	CASSLTSGRYNEQFF	TGTGCCAGCAGCTTGACTAGCGGGCGCTACAATGAGCAGTTCTTC
TRBD2	NA	TRBV6-5	TRBJ2-5	CASSAGLAGETQYF	TGTGCCAGCTCGGCGGGACTAGCGGGAGAGACCCAGTACTTC
TRBD1	NA	TRBV6-2/TRBV6-3	TRBJ1-5	CASSYTGTGGGQPQHF	TGTGCCAGCAGTTACACTGGGACAGGGGGCGGTCAGCCCCAGCATTTT
NA	many	TRBV2	TRBJ1-5	CASSDLPQPQHF	TGTGCCAGCAGTGATCTCCCTCAGCCCCAGCATTTT
TRBD1	NA	TRBV9	TRBJ1-5	CASSATGSGNQPQHF	TGTGCCAGCAGCGCGACAGGGTCGGGTAATCAGCCCCAGCATTTT
NA	NA	TRBV29-1	TRBJ2-4	CSVDLGQNIQYF	TGCAGCGTTGATCTGGGGCAAAACATTCAGTACTTC
TRBD2	NA	TRBV4-1	TRBJ2-1	CASSLQSGRGSYNEQFF	TGCGCCAGCAGCCTACAGAGCGGGAGGGGATCCTACAATGAGCAGTTCTTC